The clone carrying this T cell receptor beta chain has only a few counts. The antigen is unknown. The data are from a study of cytomegalovirus exposure and HLA in healthy donors. Trimming removed 2 bases at V and 7 bases at J, with 5 bases between. The CDR3 totals 11 residues. The germline V gene has CDR1 ENHRY and CDR2 SYGVKD. Study observations and caveats: Reports showed the classifier diagnosing cytomegalovirus status with high specificity and sensitivity. An analysis that came later showed most CMV-associated TCR beta chains appearing HLA-restricted.

Primers: 60 Vbeta forward and 13 Jbeta reverse. Clones were read by immunoSEQ multiplex PCR, and TCRdb kept only the in-frame ones, dropping some. The table includes around 150,000 clones, around 84% detected once. The sequence was collected from a man aged 18 to 29 in good health and CMV-seropositive. The sequenced sample was PBMCs. This chain uses TRBV10-3 with TRBJ1-2; no clear D. CDR3 in DNA: TGTGCCATCAGTGAGGGAGCTGGCTACACCTTC. This sequence encodes CAISEGAGYTF.